The T cell receptor (beta chain) under discussion was sequenced for a study of graft-versus-host responses after intestinal transplantation. Notes on the study in general: Ileal or blood samples showed some GvH clones first, and such clones were also found in recipient marrow.

Here immunoSEQ multiplex PCR was the method, and the copy in TCRdb shows in-frame clones only, minus some. The sample gives roughly 110,000 clones, roughly 87% of which show up once; about 0.73% is in the top ten. With respect to this clone: Its antigen is not identified.

The source of this sequence is a human donor who was the organ donor for an intestinal transplant. Sequencing used unstimulated CD4+ T cells sorted from spleen or lymph node cells, obtained before transplant.

CDR3 residues: CASSWRDGKETQYF. The CDR3 nucleotides are TGCGCCAGCAGCTGGAGGGACGGCAAAGAGACCCAGTACTTC. This chain links TRBV5-1 with TRBJ2-5, with a possible D match to TRBD2 (6 bases). Trimming took off 3 bases at V and 3 bases at J, with 12 bases between the two ends. Germline V gene lookup returns CDR1 SGHRS and CDR2 YFSETQ. This CDR3 region has 14 residues.